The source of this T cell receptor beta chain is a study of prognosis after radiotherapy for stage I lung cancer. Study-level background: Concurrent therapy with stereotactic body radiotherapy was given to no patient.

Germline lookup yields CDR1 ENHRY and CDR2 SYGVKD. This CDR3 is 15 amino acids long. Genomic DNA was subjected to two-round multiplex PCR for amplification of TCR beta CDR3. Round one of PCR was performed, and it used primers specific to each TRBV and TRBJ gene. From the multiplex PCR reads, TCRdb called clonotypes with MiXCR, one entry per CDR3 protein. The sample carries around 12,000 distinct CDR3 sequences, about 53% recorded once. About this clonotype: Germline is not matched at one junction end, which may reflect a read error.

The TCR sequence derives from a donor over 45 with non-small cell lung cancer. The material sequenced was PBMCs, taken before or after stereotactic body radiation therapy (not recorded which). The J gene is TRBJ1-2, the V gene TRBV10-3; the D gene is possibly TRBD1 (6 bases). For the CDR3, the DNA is TGTGCCATCAGCGAGTCCGGGGGGCGGAACTATGGCTACACCTTC. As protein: CAISESGGRNYGYTF.